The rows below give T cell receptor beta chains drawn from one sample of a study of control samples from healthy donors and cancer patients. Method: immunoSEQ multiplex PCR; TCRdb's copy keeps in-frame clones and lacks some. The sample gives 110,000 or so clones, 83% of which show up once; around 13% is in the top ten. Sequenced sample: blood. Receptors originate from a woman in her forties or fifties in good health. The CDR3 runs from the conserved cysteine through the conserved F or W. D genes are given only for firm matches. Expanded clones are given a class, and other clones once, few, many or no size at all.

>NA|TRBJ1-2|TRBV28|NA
CASSLDFYGYTF
TGTGCCAGCAGTTTAGATTTCTATGGCTACACCTTC
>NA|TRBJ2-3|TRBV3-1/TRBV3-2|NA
CASSRQGSTDTQYF
TGTGCCAGCAGCCGTCAGGGCAGCACAGATACGCAGTATTTT
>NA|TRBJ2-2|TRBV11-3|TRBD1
CASSSRTGNTGELFF
TGTGCCAGCAGCTCACGGACAGGGAACACCGGGGAGCTGTTTTTT
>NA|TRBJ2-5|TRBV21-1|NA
CASIPGQPETQYF
TGTGCCAGCATCCCCGGGCAGCCAGAGACCCAGTACTTC
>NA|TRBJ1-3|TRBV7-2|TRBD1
CASSFGTGTGNTIYF
TGTGCCAGCAGCTTCGGGACAGGGACTGGAAACACCATATATTTT
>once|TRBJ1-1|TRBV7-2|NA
CASSPGEEAFF
TGTGCCAGCAGCCCAGGAGAAGAAGCTTTCTTT
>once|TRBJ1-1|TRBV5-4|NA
CASSTTGRHTEAFF
TGTGCCAGCAGCACAACCGGGAGACACACTGAAGCTTTCTTT
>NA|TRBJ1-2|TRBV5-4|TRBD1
CASSLGTGGDYGYTF
TGTGCCAGCAGCTTGGGGACAGGGGGGGACTATGGCTACACCTTC
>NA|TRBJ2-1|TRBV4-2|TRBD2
CASSQDRAGDDEQFF
TGTGCCAGCAGCCAAGATCGGGCGGGGGACGATGAGCAGTTCTTC
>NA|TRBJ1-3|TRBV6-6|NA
CASSNPQVSGNTIYF
TGTGCCAGCAGCAACCCTCAGGTGTCCGGAAACACCATATATTTT
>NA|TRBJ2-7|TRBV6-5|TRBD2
CASIRPGGDEQYF
TGTGCCAGCATTCGACCGGGGGGGGACGAGCAGTACTTC
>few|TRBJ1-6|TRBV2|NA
CASSVGGNRSPLHF
TGTGCCAGCAGTGTAGGAGGGAACCGGTCACCCCTCCACTTT
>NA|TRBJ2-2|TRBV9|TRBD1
CASSSRDSRSLPNTGELFF
TGTGCCAGCAGCTCCCGGGACAGTCGGTCACTTCCGAACACCGGGGAGCTGTTTTTT
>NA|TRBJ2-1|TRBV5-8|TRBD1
CASSVDRGRDEQFF
TGTGCCAGCAGCGTGGACAGGGGGCGCGATGAGCAGTTCTTC
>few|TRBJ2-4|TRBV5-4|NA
CASSPAGGAKNIQYF
TGTGCCAGCAGCCCCGCAGGGGGGGCCAAAAACATTCAGTACTTC
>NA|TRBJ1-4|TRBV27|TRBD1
CASSPRRGGGPNEKLFF
TGTGCCAGCAGCCCCCGGAGAGGGGGCGGACCGAATGAAAAACTGTTTTTT
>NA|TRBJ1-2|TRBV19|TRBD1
CASSARDRGFYGYTF
TGTGCCAGTAGTGCCAGGGACAGGGGATTCTATGGCTACACCTTC
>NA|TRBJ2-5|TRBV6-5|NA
CASSYSEFQGGETQYF
TGTGCCAGCAGTTACTCTGAGTTCCAGGGAGGAGAGACCCAGTACTTC
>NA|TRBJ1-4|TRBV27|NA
CASKGARRANEKLFF
TGTGCCAGCAAAGGGGCCCGTCGGGCTAATGAAAAACTGTTTTTT
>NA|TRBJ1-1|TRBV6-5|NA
CASSNPMGNTEAFF
TGTGCCAGCAGTAACCCTATGGGAAACACTGAAGCTTTCTTT
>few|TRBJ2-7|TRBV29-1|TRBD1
CSVLKAGGAYEQYF
TGCAGCGTCCTAAAGGCAGGGGGCGCATACGAGCAGTACTTC
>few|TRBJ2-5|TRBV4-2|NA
CASSQESSWQETQYF
TGTGCCAGCAGCCAAGAGTCTAGCTGGCAAGAGACCCAGTACTTC
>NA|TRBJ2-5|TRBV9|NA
CASSASQETQYF
TGTGCCAGCAGCGCCTCACAAGAGACCCAGTACTTC
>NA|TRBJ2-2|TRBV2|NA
CASTNRVGSGELFF
TGTGCCAGCACCAACAGGGTAGGGTCCGGGGAGCTGTTTTTT
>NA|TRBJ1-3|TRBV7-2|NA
CASSRGGQSSGNTIYF
TGTGCCAGCAGCCGGGGAGGGCAGAGCTCTGGAAACACCATATATTTT
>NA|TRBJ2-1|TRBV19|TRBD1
CASSMSGQVGNEQFF
TGTGCCAGTAGTATGTCAGGACAGGTAGGGAATGAGCAGTTCTTC
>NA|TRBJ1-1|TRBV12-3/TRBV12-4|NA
CASSFERNTEAFF
TGTGCCAGCAGTTTTGAAAGGAACACTGAAGCTTTCTTT
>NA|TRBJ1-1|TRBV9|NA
CASSVEDGGTEAFF
TGTGCCAGCAGCGTAGAAGACGGGGGCACTGAAGCTTTCTTT
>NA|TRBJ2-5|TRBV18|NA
CASSPGQGETQYF
TGTGCCAGCTCACCAGGGCAGGGAGAGACCCAGTACTTC
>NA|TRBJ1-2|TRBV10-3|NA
CAISAGRDYGYTF
TGTGCCATCAGTGCGGGTAGGGACTATGGCTACACCTTC
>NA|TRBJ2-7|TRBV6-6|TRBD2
CASSGSGGSYEQYF
TGTGCCAGCAGCGGTAGCGGGGGGTCTTACGAGCAGTACTTC
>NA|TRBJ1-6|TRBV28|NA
CAIQGIGSPLHF
TGTGCCATCCAGGGGATAGGGTCACCCCTCCACTTT
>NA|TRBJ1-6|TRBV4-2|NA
CASSREENSPLHF
TGTGCCAGCAGCCGCGAAGAGAATTCACCCCTCCACTTT